Each of the 17 T cell receptor beta chains below was sequenced from the same sample in a study of vaccination and CD4 T cells after COVID-19. Treatment of the sample: roughly 11-day PBMC culture with coronavirus spike peptide pools or control peptides (ViraFEST assay). These receptors' targets are unknown. At the Johns Hopkins FTIC core, DNA taken from cultured CD4+ T cells was sequenced by way of the Oncomine TCR Beta short-read assay. TCRdb called the PCR reads again in MiXCR, with one record for every CDR3 protein. The profile shows more than 15,000 distinct CDR3 sequences, approximately 48% of them singletons. The sequenced sample consisted of cultured CD4+ T cells from blood. The receptors derive from a human donor with COVID-19.

V and J are TRBV5-1 and TRBJ1-2; D remains unclear. The CDR3 contains 14 residues. V lost 0 bases, J lost 3 bases, and 9 bases lay in between. Germline V gives CDR1 SGHRS, CDR2 YFSETQ. CDR3 coding DNA: TGCGCCAGCAGCTTGGGGGTATCGGACTATGGCTACACCTTC. Translation gives CASSLGVSDYGYTF.

The genes are TRBV5-1 and TRBJ2-7; possibly TRBD1 for D (8 bases). V shed 5 bases and J shed 0 bases, with 15 bases lying between them. The CDR3 has 15 amino acids. Germline V gives CDR1 SGHRS, CDR2 YFSETQ. The CDR3 loop is CASSPYRGGSYEQYF. The CDR3, as DNA: TGCGCCAGCAGTCCCTACAGGGGGGGCTCCTACGAGCAGTACTTC.

The genes are TRBV21-1 and TRBJ1-2. TRBV21-1 is labeled a pseudogene. The CDR3 has 15 amino acids. This chain's CDR3 is CASSKALWSSYGYTF. The CDR3 bases are TGTGCCAGCAGCAAAGCACTTTGGAGCTCCTATGGCTACACCTTC.

The gene calls are TRBV11-3 and TRBJ2-7, with TRBD2 identical over 14 bases. The trim removed 6 bases at V and 4 bases at J, leaving 14 bases unmatched. The CDR3 loop spans 18 amino acids. Per germline, CDR1 SGHNT and CDR2 YENEEA. CDR3: CASSQPSGTSGGVYEQYF. CDR3 coding DNA: TGTGCCAGCAGTCAACCCTCCGGGACTAGCGGGGGAGTTTACGAGCAGTACTTC.

This clonotype was recorded a few times. This sequence joins TRBV10-3 and TRBJ2-2, with 9 bases identical to TRBD2. The V segment lost 7 bases and the J segment 8 bases; nucleotides outside the gene matches: 11. The germline V gene encodes CDR1 ENHRY and CDR2 SYGVKD. CDR3 size: 15 residues. Here the CDR3 DNA reads TGTGCCATCACCGGCGGCGGGGGGGCCTCAGGGGAGCTGTTTTTT. Translated, it gives CAITGGGGASGELFF.

The chain couples TRBV20-1 to TRBJ2-7, with 12 bases matching TRBD2. Losses at the gene ends were 2 bases for V and 1 base for J; bases not matched to a gene: 6. Germline V lookup: CDR1 DFQATT, CDR2 SNEGSKA (reference sequence). The CDR3 extends over 16 amino acids. This chain's CDR3 is CSARSLAGGLSYEQYF. The CDR3 DNA is TGCAGTGCTAGAAGCCTAGCGGGGGGGCTGTCCTACGAGCAGTACTTC.

This chain links TRBV6-1 with TRBJ2-7; 10 bases agree with TRBD1. CDR1 MNHNS and CDR2 SASEGT come from the germline V gene. V was pared by 8 bases and J by 7 bases, with 17 bases of the junction left unmatched. The CDR3 sequence is 16 residues long. The chain's CDR3 is CASRKGGRQGALEQYF. In DNA form, the CDR3 reads TGTGCCAGCCGGAAGGGGGGGAGACAGGGGGCGCTTGAGCAGTACTTC.

There are a few counts of this clonotype. The CDR3 region is CASRLMGGYTF. The CDR3 DNA reads TGTGCCAGCAGACTAATGGGTGGCTACACCTTC. The rearrangement uses TRBV2 and TRBJ1-2; no clear D. CDR1 and CDR2 from the germline V gene are SNHLY and FYNNEI. V was clipped by 6 bases and J by 7 bases, with 9 bases between them. This CDR3 comprises 11 residues.

This clonotype has just a few counts. The chain is built from TRBV20-1 and TRBJ1-5, with D maybe TRBD1 (5 bases). Germline V gene data show CDR1 as DFQATT and CDR2 as SNEGSKA (reference sequence). V lost 1 base to trimming and J lost 1 base, with 14 bases between them. The CDR3 spans 16 residues. CDR3 region: CSARGARGSSNQPQHF. The CDR3 nucleotides read TGCAGTGCTAGAGGGGCAAGGGGATCGAGCAATCAGCCCCAGCATTTT.

This chain uses TRBV28 with TRBJ1-6; tentatively, D is TRBD1 (6 bases). Germline V CDR1 and CDR2: MDHEN, SYDVKM. The germline V and J ends were trimmed by 6 bases and 1 base, with 16 bases remaining between them. This CDR3 region has 17 residues. CDR3 in amino acids: CASSPRGGRSYNSPLHF. DNA of the CDR3: TGTGCCAGCAGCCCGAGGGGGGGCAGGTCCTATAATTCACCCCTCCACTTT.

This clonotype was seen more than once but under ten times. The V and J genes are TRBV7-2 and TRBJ1-5; no definite D call. CDR3 length: 14 residues. Germline CDR1 SGHTA, CDR2 FQGNSA. Trimming left V 0 bases short and J 7 bases short, with 10 bases between. CDR3 nucleotide sequence: TGTGCCAGCAGCTTAGCCGGGGTCGGGCAGCCCCAGCATTTT. Its translation is CASSLAGVGQPQHF.

The V gene is TRBV5-4, the J gene TRBJ1-1, with D tentatively TRBD1 (5 bases). The CDR3 runs 14 residues. V dropped 3 bases and J dropped 0 bases, with 9 bases sitting between them. The germline V gene has CDR1 SGHNT and CDR2 YYREEE (reference sequence). The CDR3, as DNA: TGTGCCAGCAGCTCGGCGACAGTGAACACTGAAGCTTTCTTT. This codes for CASSSATVNTEAFF.

The V call is TRBV7-8, the J call TRBJ2-5; D unresolved. V was pared by 5 bases and J by 5 bases, with 9 bases between. The CDR3 contains 12 residues. The germline CDR1 and CDR2 sequences are SGHVS and FQNEAQ. Here the CDR3 DNA reads TGTGCCAGCAGCCCCCCGGGTGAGACCCAGTACTTC. Protein product: CASSPPGETQYF.

Only a few counts were recorded for this clonotype. This chain connects TRBV25-1 to TRBJ1-1; D is possibly TRBD1 (6 bases). Trimming shortened V by 6 bases and J by 10 bases, and 15 bases separated the two germline ends. Germline V CDR1 and CDR2: MGHDK, SYGVNS. The CDR3 contains 12 residues. The CDR3 is CASSYYGGPAFF. In DNA form, the CDR3 reads TGTGCCAGCAGCTACTATGGGGGGCCAGCTTTCTTT.

This clonotype came up a few times. This chain connects TRBV27 to TRBJ1-1; a possible D gene is TRBD1 (5 bases). In germline, CDR1 is MNHEY, CDR2 SMNVEV (reference sequence). CDR3 length equals 15 residues. V was trimmed by 5 bases and J by 3 bases, leaving 16 bases between them. The CDR3 DNA reads as TGTGCCAGCAGTAGTGTTGGGGCTGGTGACACTGAAGCTTTCTTT. It is translated as CASSSVGAGDTEAFF.

A single count supports this clonotype. The CDR3 here is CASSPPTYEQYF. CDR3 nucleotides: TGTGCCAGCTCACCACCTACCTACGAGCAGTACTTC. The V call is TRBV18, the J call TRBJ2-7, with D unclear. V lost 0 bases and J 2 bases, leaving 2 bases between the germline ends. Germline V gene data show CDR1 as KGHSH and CDR2 as LQKENI. CDR3 length: 12 amino acids.

The chain links TRBV5-1 to TRBJ1-3, with a tentative D call TRBD1 (6 bases). This CDR3 has 16 residues. The V end was cut by 0 bases, the J end by 2 bases, with 12 bases between. Germline assignment: CDR1 SGHRS and CDR2 YFSETQ. The CDR3 bases are TGCGCCAGCAGCTTGGGTCCTCCAGGGGCTGGAAACACCATATATTTT. This translates into CASSLGPPGAGNTIYF. The variable domain in full, completed from reference TRBV5-1 and TRBJ1-3, reads KAGVTQTPRYLIKTRGQQVTLSCSPISGHRSVSWYQQTPGQGLQFLFEYFSETQRNKGNFPGRFSGRQFSNSRSEMNVSTLELGDSALYLCASSLGPPGAGNTIYFGEGSWLTVV.